One sample yielded the 25 T cell receptor beta chains listed below, sequenced in a study of blood T cell repertoires in COVID-19. TCRdb keeps only in-frame clones here, not all; method: immunoSEQ multiplex PCR. The data contain 90,000 to 120,000 clones, around four fifths of them seen just once; the ten biggest clones take up roughly 4%. Specimen: peripheral blood. These receptors were taken from a man in his 70s with acute or convalescent COVID-19.

CDR3 nucleotide sequence: TGTGCCAGCAGCTTCGGGGGGTGGACAGATACGCAGTATTTT. Its translation: CASSFGGWTDTQYF. The chain carries TRBV7-6 and TRBJ2-3; TRBD2 agrees at 7 bases. The ends lost 3 bases at V and 3 bases at J; junction bases unmatched: 3. Germline CDR1 is SGHVS and CDR2 is FNYEAQ. This CDR3 comprises 14 residues.

The rearrangement links TRBV19 to TRBJ2-7; maybe TRBD2 (6 bases). Germline V gene sequence: CDR1 LNHDA, CDR2 SQIVND (reference sequence). This CDR3 has 14 amino acids. The ends were cut back, 6 bases at V and 1 base at J, with 13 bases in the middle. The CDR3 sequence: CASSPVGTSYEQYF. The CDR3 DNA reads as TGTGCCAGTAGCCCCGTGGGGACTTCCTACGAGCAGTACTTC.

This sequence joins TRBV19 and TRBJ2-3; TRBD1 matches 9 bases. This CDR3 has 14 amino acids. The junction had 4 bases not matched to a gene; V was cut back by 6 bases and J by 3 bases. CDR1 and CDR2 (germline): LNHDA, SQIVND (reference sequence). CDR3 sequence: CASRRQGGTDTQYF. The DNA of the CDR3 is TGTGCCAGTAGGAGACAGGGGGGGACAGATACGCAGTATTTT. Full variable domain (missing parts from reference TRBV19 and TRBJ2-3): DGGITQSPKYLFRKEGQNVTLSCEQNLNHDAMYWYRQDPGQGLRLIYYSQIVNDFQKGDIAEGYSVSREKKESFPLTVTSAQKNPTAFYLCASRRQGGTDTQYFGPGTRLTVL.

V usage is TRBV19 and J usage is TRBJ1-4; D might be TRBD1 (5 bases). CDR3 size: 14 residues. With 3 bases removed from V and 8 bases from J, the gap between germline ends came to 13 bases. The germline CDR1 and CDR2 sequences are LNHDA and SQIVND (reference sequence). CDR3 coding DNA: TGTGCCAGTAGTATTCGCAGGGTGGGAGAAAAACTGTTTTTT. This sequence encodes CASSIRRVGEKLFF. Drawing the rest from reference TRBV19 and TRBJ1-4, the complete variable domain is DGGITQSPKYLFRKEGQNVTLSCEQNLNHDAMYWYRQDPGQGLRLIYYSQIVNDFQKGDIAEGYSVSREKKESFPLTVTSAQKNPTAFYLCASSIRRVGEKLFFGSGTQLSVL.

The chain employs TRBV7-2 and TRBJ2-3, with 11 positions matching TRBD2. Germline trimming cut 3 bases from V and 3 bases from J; bases unmatched to any gene: 2. The CDR3 has 15 residues. CDR1 and CDR2 from the germline V gene are SGHTA and FQGNSA. The CDR3 protein is CASSFASGGTDTQYF. The CDR3 DNA follows: TGTGCCAGCAGCTTCGCTAGCGGGGGGACAGATACGCAGTATTTT.

The chain is built from TRBV2 and TRBJ2-2; D possibly corresponds to TRBD2 (5 bases). There are 12 residues in the CDR3. CDR1 is SNHLY, CDR2 FYNNEI, per germline. Trimming pared 6 bases from V and 3 bases from J, leaving 5 bases between. CDR3 nucleotide sequence: TGTGCCAGCAGGAGGGACACCGGGGAGCTGTTTTTT. Protein sequence: CASRRDTGELFF.

The CDR3 reads CASSQDYAGRNGYTF. The CDR3 bases are TGTGCCAGCAGCCAAGATTATGCGGGGCGTAATGGCTACACCTTC. The chain links TRBV14 to TRBJ1-2, with D perhaps matching TRBD1 (5 bases). The CDR3 has 15 amino acids. The germline V gene has CDR1 SGHDN and CDR2 FVKESK. V was cut by 0 bases and J by 6 bases, with 14 bases left in between.

The V call is TRBV5-8, the J call TRBJ1-1, with TRBD1 matching 10 bases. The CDR3 length is 17 residues. Trimming cost V 2 bases and J 2 bases; bases outside gene matches: 9. CDR1 and CDR2 from the germline V gene are SGHTS and YDEGEE. The CDR3 protein is CASSFGTGTGANTEAFF. The CDR3 nucleotides read TGTGCCAGCAGCTTTGGAACCGGGACAGGGGCCAACACTGAAGCTTTCTTT.

V is TRBV5-1 and J is TRBJ2-1, with TRBD1 matching 9 bases. The V segment lost 0 bases and the J segment 4 bases; nucleotides outside the gene matches: 2. Germline lookup yields CDR1 SGHRS and CDR2 YFSETQ. This CDR3 has 15 residues. The CDR3 bases are TGCGCCAGCAGCTTGGGGGACAGGGCATACAATGAGCAGTTCTTC. Residues: CASSLGDRAYNEQFF.

This clone was seen only once. V gene TRBV19 combines with J gene TRBJ1-6; D gene uncertain. Looked up from germline, CDR1 is LNHDA and CDR2 is SQIVND (reference sequence). The V gene lost 10 bases and the J gene lost 4 bases, with 14 bases spanning the gap. The CDR3 spans 14 residues. CDR3 residues: CAIGPRFYNSPLHF. The CDR3 DNA is TGTGCCATTGGGCCTCGGTTTTATAATTCACCCCTCCACTTT. Drawing the rest from reference TRBV19 and TRBJ1-6, the complete variable domain is DGGITQSPKYLFRKEGQNVTLSCEQNLNHDAMYWYRQDPGQGLRLIYYSQIVNDFQKGDIAEGYSVSREKKESFPLTVTSAQKNPTAFYLCAIGPRFYNSPLHFGNGTRLTVT.

Comments on this clone: Compared with germline, one end of the junction differs, possibly owing to a read error. V and J are TRBV2 and TRBJ1-5; 9 nucleotides line up with TRBD1. The CDR3 extends over 18 amino acids. CDR1 SNHLY and CDR2 FYNNEI come from the germline V gene. The DNA of the CDR3 is TGTGCCAGCAGCGAAGGGACAGGGTCCCAGAGTAGCAATCAGCCCCAGCATTTT. Its translation: CASSEGTGSQSSNQPQHF.

The chain carries TRBV6-1 and TRBJ1-5; TRBD1 might be the D (5 bases). V lost 0 bases to trimming and J lost 5 bases, with 8 bases between them. Germline loops: CDR1 MNHNS, CDR2 SASEGT. The CDR3 spans 14 residues. The CDR3 DNA is TGTGCCAGCAGTGAAGCGGAGGGGTATCAGCCCCAGCATTTT. This translates into CASSEAEGYQPQHF.

The gene calls are TRBV5-1 and TRBJ2-2; TRBD1 matches at 8 bases. This CDR3 spans 16 amino acids. J gave up 6 bases and V 6 bases, and 13 bases lay outside the gene matches. Germline V gene sequence: CDR1 SGHRS, CDR2 YFSETQ. In DNA, the CDR3 is TGCGCCAGCAACCCTAGGACAGGGCTGGGACCCGGGGAGCTGTTTTTT. The encoded protein is CASNPRTGLGPGELFF.

The rearrangement uses TRBV7-3 and TRBJ2-2; TRBD1 aligns across 8 bases. Trimming removed 5 bases from V and 1 base from J; junction bases left unmatched: 6. This CDR3 comprises 16 residues. Germline CDR1 and CDR2: SGHTA and FQGTGA. The CDR3 DNA is TGTGCCAGCAGCCAAACAGGGGGGTGGAACACCGGGGAGCTGTTTTTT. Its protein product is CASSQTGGWNTGELFF.

The rearrangement joins TRBV5-1 to TRBJ2-5, with 10 nucleotides matching TRBD1. After removal of 0 bases from V and 5 bases from J, the junction contained 1 base not matched to a gene. This CDR3 is 14 amino acids long. Germline V gives CDR1 SGHRS, CDR2 YFSETQ. The CDR3 nucleotides read TGCGCCAGCAGCTTGGGGACAGGGGGGGAGACCCAGTACTTC. It codes for CASSLGTGGETQYF. The variable domain in full, completed from reference TRBV5-1 and TRBJ2-5, reads KAGVTQTPRYLIKTRGQQVTLSCSPISGHRSVSWYQQTPGQGLQFLFEYFSETQRNKGNFPGRFSGRQFSNSRSEMNVSTLELGDSALYLCASSLGTGGETQYFGPGTRLLVL.

The chain is built from TRBV2 and TRBJ2-7; D possibly corresponds to TRBD1 (5 bases). There are 13 residues in the CDR3. Germline CDR1 and CDR2: SNHLY and FYNNEI. The V end was cut by 1 base, the J end by 5 bases, with 9 bases between. The CDR3 loop reads CASSEDRRNEQYF. Here the CDR3 DNA reads TGTGCCAGCAGTGAAGACAGGCGGAACGAGCAGTACTTC.

The rearrangement links TRBV19 to TRBJ1-1, with D possibly TRBD1 on 5 matching bases. The CDR3 has 14 amino acids. Germline V gene lookup returns CDR1 LNHDA and CDR2 SQIVND (reference sequence). Between the trimmed V and J ends, which lost 6 bases and 1 base, there was a span of 12 bases. The CDR3 nucleotides read TGTGCCAGTAGCTTAGCCGGGGGGAACACTGAAGCTTTCTTT. It is translated as CASSLAGGNTEAFF. The full variable domain, rest sourced from reference TRBV19 and TRBJ1-1, is DGGITQSPKYLFRKEGQNVTLSCEQNLNHDAMYWYRQDPGQGLRLIYYSQIVNDFQKGDIAEGYSVSREKKESFPLTVTSAQKNPTAFYLCASSLAGGNTEAFFGQGTRLTVV.

This clone was observed a handful of times. The chain carries TRBV11-2 and TRBJ2-3, with TRBD1 matching 7 bases. J gave up 7 bases and V 7 bases, and 2 bases lay outside the gene matches. Germline lookup yields CDR1 SGHAT and CDR2 FQNNGV. This CDR3 region has 11 residues. The CDR3 DNA reads TGTGCCAGCAACAGGGGCCATACGCAGTATTTT. It is translated as CASNRGHTQYF.

The chain uses TRBV7-9 and TRBJ2-2; 9 bases agree with TRBD2. Trimming cost V 5 bases and J 5 bases; bases outside gene matches: 9. Germline loops: CDR1 SEHNR, CDR2 FQNEAQ (reference sequence). The CDR3 spans 16 residues. The CDR3 coding sequence is TGTGCCAGCAGCCCCATTTGGAGCGGGGGGACCGGGGAGCTGTTTTTT. It encodes CASSPIWSGGTGELFF.

The chain recombines TRBV9 with TRBJ2-2; 7 bases align to TRBD2. The V segment lost 5 bases and the J segment 4 bases; nucleotides outside the gene matches: 8. Germline CDR1 reads SGDLS; CDR2 reads YYNGEE. This CDR3 comprises 15 residues. This CDR3 reads CASRPDQRGTGELFF. The CDR3, as DNA: TGTGCCAGCAGACCGGACCAGCGGGGCACCGGGGAGCTGTTTTTT. The complete variable domain, with remaining parts taken from reference TRBV9 and TRBJ2-2, reads DSGVTQTPKHLITATGQRVTLRCSPRSGDLSVYWYQQSLDQGLQFLIQYYNGEERAKGNILERFSAQQFPDLHSELNLSSLELGDSALYFCASRPDQRGTGELFFGEGSRLTVL.

This chain uses TRBV2 with TRBJ2-1; TRBD2 matches 10 bases. Trimming removed 2 bases from V and 4 bases from J; junction bases left unmatched: 5. Germline lookup yields CDR1 SNHLY and CDR2 FYNNEI. CDR3 length equals 16 residues. CDR3 nucleotides: TGTGCCAGCAGTGAAAGTAGCGGGGGGTTGTACAATGAGCAGTTCTTC. Its protein product is CASSESSGGLYNEQFF.

The chain is built from TRBV19 and TRBJ1-4; D may be TRBD1 (5 bases). Deletions cut 4 bases from V and 7 bases from J, with 10 bases between. CDR3 length: 13 residues. Germline V gives CDR1 LNHDA, CDR2 SQIVND (reference sequence). The CDR3 sequence is CASSRSGGEKLFF. As DNA, the CDR3 is TGTGCCAGTAGTAGATCGGGGGGTGAAAAACTGTTTTTT.

This clone was seen a single time. The chain joins TRBV4-1 to TRBJ1-6; unclear D gene. The germline V and J ends were trimmed by 0 bases and 5 bases, with 11 bases remaining between them. This CDR3 contains 16 residues. CDR1 MGHRA and CDR2 YSYEKL come from the germline V gene. The CDR3: CASSQDPGYDNSPLHF. For the CDR3, the DNA is TGCGCCAGCAGCCAAGATCCGGGTTACGATAATTCACCCCTCCACTTT.

The rearrangement uses TRBV7-9 and TRBJ1-6; the match to TRBD1 covers 7 bases. Germline CDR1 SEHNR, CDR2 FQNEAQ (reference sequence). The ends lost 1 base at V and 6 bases at J; junction bases unmatched: 9. The CDR3 contains 17 residues. CDR3 protein: CASSLVLGGAGNSPLHF. The CDR3 nucleotides read TGTGCCAGCAGCTTAGTCTTAGGGGGCGCTGGTAATTCACCCCTCCACTTT. Combining the CDR3 with reference TRBV7-9 and TRBJ1-6 gives the whole variable domain DTGVSQNPRHKITKRGQNVTFRCDPISEHNRLYWYRQTLGQGPEFLTYFQNEAQLEKSRLLSDRFSAERPKGSFSTLEIQRTEQGDSAMYLCASSLVLGGAGNSPLHFGNGTRLTVT.

The chain employs TRBV5-4 and TRBJ1-1; D is perhaps TRBD1 (5 bases). This CDR3 spans 13 amino acids. Germline V gene lookup returns CDR1 SGHNT and CDR2 YYREEE (reference sequence). Trimming cost V 10 bases and J 5 bases, with 18 bases left between them. CDR3 in DNA: TGTGCCTCGCACCTCGGGCAGGGAACTGAAGCTTTCTTT. Encoded protein: CASHLGQGTEAFF.